This T cell receptor (beta chain) was captured in a study of cytomegalovirus exposure and HLA in healthy donors (dated by TCRdb to the late 2010s). Study-level background: According to an earlier analysis of 587 of the donors, roughly 180 million T cells yielded some 120 million unique TCR beta sequences and 276 Gb of sequence data. In an earlier analysis of 500 to 650 of the donors, high-throughput TCR beta sequencing was used to judge whether each TCR beta V gene segment behaved as functional or pseudogenic. Donor age, sex, ethnicity and CMV serostatus were compiled alongside the repertoire data. Across approximately 420 genotyped donors of the cohort, an average of approximately 240,000 unique TCR beta nucleotide sequences per donor were sequenced, and around 20% of those sequences were non-productive. Besides the first cohort of about 730 subjects, a separate validation cohort made up of 120 different subjects was used. HLA typing covered class I and class II loci at four-digit resolution. The T cell repertoires of roughly 660 subjects were profiled by immunosequencing and related to cytomegalovirus serostatus. In the later analysis, no new phenotypic data were used to find candidate immune exposures; instead, reliance was placed on TCR beta sequences and their occurrence across donors. Because of strong linkage in the cohort, five DR-DQ haplotypes were treated as single units for association and clustering. To predict cytomegalovirus infection status, the study brought together high-throughput TCR immunosequencing, statistical association of individual TCRs with disease status, and machine learning. A later genetic analysis took genome-wide SNP genotypes for about 55% of the 666 donors and used that subset as a discovery cohort. Every repertoire in the discovery cohort had been generated on one and the same sequencing platform. The study was designed to test whether signatures of past pathogen exposure could be identified by cataloging public T cell receptors. Typing coverage varied by locus: 629-630 donors for A, B, C, DRB1 and DQB1; roughly 560 for DQA1; about 570 for DPA1; 450 to 480 for DPB1. A later analysis re-examined previously published TCR beta repertoires from over 500 donors and added high-resolution HLA genotyping to investigate patterns of TCR occurrence. An early release covering about 600 HLA-typed donors comprised 250 to 350 gigabases of sequencing data and approximately 80 million unique TCR sequences. Of the 398 genotyped donors, about 80% fell in the genetic ancestry cluster associated with self-reported Caucasian donors.

In total, about 650 healthy bone marrow donors made up the cohort. All cohort members were sampled while nominally healthy, although unrecorded immune exposures were likely present. The donor was CMV seropositive and belonged to the group of 250 to 300 seropositive cohort members. Every donor gave a peripheral blood sample, and the peripheral blood mononuclear cells from that sample were used for TCR beta sequencing. The Qiagen DNeasy Blood Extraction Kit was used to extract genomic DNA from the blood cell samples. V is cut by 6 bases and J by 5 bases, and the space between the germline ends is 14 bases. The CDR1 and CDR2 encoded by the germline V gene are SQVTM and ANQGSEA. Inclusive of the bounding cysteine and phenylalanine, the CDR3 is 13 residues long. The read is trimmed to its CDR3 DNA, 39 bases read in frame from base 1. General findings and caveats noted by the study authors: Most CMV-associated TCR beta chains appeared to be HLA-restricted in a later analysis, and the HLA associations seemed to be driven largely by CMV exposure. In the study, around 150 TCR beta chains were listed as associated with cytomegalovirus. The 87-base-pair reads could not distinguish some IMGT-functional V segments, including TRBV6-2 and TRBV6-3, so those segments were excluded. While some public TCRs were present in many individuals, most TCR sequences turned up only very rarely across donors. Presence/absence analyses assumed roughly uniform sequencing depth across donors, an assumption that may not hold. Assigning TCR associations to individual alleles was difficult when HLA alleles, especially DR and DQ, strongly co-occurred. In a later analysis, several top co-occurrence clusters were reported to appear linked to parvovirus B19, influenza, CMV and Epstein-Barr virus. A later analysis found that HLA-associated TCR beta chains were more clonally expanded and had lower generation probabilities than equally common non-associated chains. A cluster of highly shared sequence variants was judged likely to be a technical artifact of the sequencing pipeline. In a later genetic analysis, fewer N-insertions in productive TCRs were reported among donors in an Asian-associated ancestry cluster than the roughly 700-donor mean. In a later analysis, TCR association rates were found to vary across HLA loci, with the most associated TCRs seen for DRB1 alleles and the fewest for HLA-C alleles. At a false discovery rate of 0.05, a later analysis linked 16,000 or so TCR beta sequences to specific HLA alleles. Because counts were too low, 15 to 20 rarely observed V segments, including chromosome 9 orphons, were excluded from the earlier analysis of about 500 of the donors. The classifier was reported to diagnose cytomegalovirus status with high specificity and sensitivity in both the original cohort and the validation cohort. In this cohort, only TCR beta chains were sequenced, and detectable features were limited by the absence of alpha or paired-chain data. An association between a missense DCLRE1C variant and V-gene and J-gene trimming of TCR beta chains was found in a later genetic analysis and replicated in an independent cohort. It was suggested by the authors that the approach could potentially be generalized to other disease states and immunological phenotypes. Because some donors lacked HLA typing at each locus, the association tests relied only on the typed subset. A further reported finding was that TCR beta sequences accurately predicted the HLA-A and HLA-B alleles for most subjects in the first cohort. In vitro tests confirmed that a few of the cytomegalovirus-associated TCR beta chains recognize cytomegalovirus antigens. Linkage disequilibrium might explain the correlated functional status among segregating V segments, but an unknown experimental factor could not be ruled out. In an earlier analysis of more than 450 of the donors, most TCR beta V segments were observed in productive rearrangements about 87% or about 30% of the time, broadly matching IMGT annotations. The only immune exposure information available for the cohort was CMV serostatus.

In the case of this clone: The antigen it recognizes is unknown. No qualities accompany the bases; no much larger clone lies one base away.

Library preparation employed the immunoSEQ multiplex PCR assay. For the multiplex PCR, a mixture combining 60 forward primers for TCR Vbeta segments and 13 reverse primers for TCR Jbeta segments was used. The CDR3 region of rearranged TCR beta genes was amplified from genomic DNA by a multiplex PCR assay. Amplified TCR beta libraries were sequenced as 87-base-pair reads on the Illumina HiSeq System. The study's own analysis went as follows. A later analysis tallied tens of millions of unique TCR beta chains across the 700 or so repertoires, and approximately 12 million of those chains were shared by two or more donors. Raw reads were error-corrected and collapsed into unique sequences with a nearest-neighbor algorithm that merged closely related sequences to remove PCR and sequencing errors. V, D and J gene segments were assigned by aligning CDR3 sequences to IMGT reference sequences. For a sequence to be retained, a match of at least six nucleotides was required to both a V gene segment and a J gene segment. Rearrangements were classified as productive when the CDR3 lacked stop codons and remained in frame with V and J, and all other rearrangements were classified as non-productive. CDR3 was defined by IMGT convention, running from the second conserved V-encoded cysteine to the conserved J-encoded phenylalanine. The earlier analysis of roughly 590 of the donors excluded sequences that lacked an unambiguous match to a single V gene segment. In an earlier analysis of about 590 of the donors, a V segment was called functional when productive rearrangements were above 56.7%, and segregating when the standard deviation between donors exceeded 5%. A statistical classification framework was built to diagnose cytomegalovirus status from the catalog of TCR beta chain sequences. V and J gene assignment, in a later analysis, came from comparing TCR nucleotide sequences with IMGT/GENE-DB human TR gene sequences. The TCRdist pipeline was used in a later analysis to assign CDR3 sequences and most-parsimonious VDJ recombination scenarios. In a later analysis, each TCR beta chain was defined by its CDR3 amino acid sequence together with its V-gene family, and reads without a unique V-gene family were excluded. In a later analysis, approximately 590 highly shared, low-generation-probability nucleotide sequences were removed to address suspected cross-contamination and a sequencing artifact. A later analysis calculated a clonal expansion index for each public chain from normalized within-repertoire ranks of inferred template counts. In a later analysis, generation probabilities were computed with a VDJ recombination model fitted to out-of-frame rearrangements, and the resulting probabilities were checked against IGoR. A later analysis scored TCR-TCR, TCR-HLA and TCR-CMV co-occurrence with hypergeometric tests, applying a repertoire-size bias correction to TCR pairs. False discovery rates were estimated in a later analysis by permuting HLA or CMV assignments 20 times. A later analysis grouped co-occurring TCRs with DBSCAN, adding TCRdist sequence similarity when clustering within HLA-allele-positive subsets. Repertoires with fewer than 30,000 or more than 120,000 public chains, plus five repertoires with anomalous nucleotide sharing, were excluded from co-occurrence clustering. This is the immuneACCESS table as TCRdb keeps it, with only in-frame sequences that have V and J called. A part of the clones is gone; compared with another copy, unresolved V genes explain less than half, and the rest is unexplained. V and J calls and clone size come straight from that table; D and trimming were deduced from the DNA. The sample yields 60,000 to 75,000 clones; about 84% were counted once. The ten largest clones take up around 7.8% of the sample.

Sequencing was performed on PBMCs. The chain was built from TRBV29-1 and TRBJ2-1; TRBD2 might be the D gene, on 7 matching bases. The TCR originated in a young man in good health and CMV-seropositive. The nucleotides read TGCAGCGTCGCTAGGGGGACTAACAATGAGCAGTTCTTC. Its product reads: CSVARGTNNEQFF.